Detailed here is one T cell receptor beta chain. Its antigen remains unidentified. No base-level quality is on record; no much larger clone is a single base apart. Libraries were prepared through RACE. Sequencing used a NextSeq 500. During library preparation, unique molecular identifiers were attached to individual cDNA molecules so that TCRs could be counted in a quantitative, reproducible way. Each blood RNA sample was used to sequence both TCR alpha and TCR beta chains. The original pipeline was this. A median of approximately 96,000 TCRs per sample was observed, with a range of about 23,224 to 690,600. The Decombinator software suite was used to annotate the V, J and CDR3 of the TCR reads. For PS versus PT1 abundance plots, all samples were subsampled to the same number of TCRs (28,000). Expanded TCRs were defined as absent before sensitization and observed at least eight times at the 2-week time point. Through fastp at Q25 and MiXCR, TCRdb rebuilt clones from the public reads, retaining in-frame beta chains. Merged by CDR3 protein, the rows form single entries marked with the most common genes and DNA. The V and J calls and clone size are TCRdb's, not the authors'. Within this sample are tens of thousands of distinct CDR3 sequences, with 10% to 15% of them counted one time only. Together, the top ten hold about 5.7% of the sample.

This sample's time point label indicates: patch test 3, about 24 weeks after DPC sensitization. Taken with the paper, the label for treatment or condition translates to: therapeutic diphenylcyclopropenone sensitization with weekly scalp DPC. Blood at each patch-test visit was drawn before the patch test was applied. To be eligible, patients had to be aged 18 to 70, diagnosed with alopecia and judged suitable for DPC therapy, while pregnant patients were excluded. Total RNA was extracted from unfractionated whole blood collected in Tempus Blood RNA tubes. V is shortened by 0 bases, J by 9 bases, and the region joining them spans 7 bases. The germline V gene sets CDR1 to LGHNA and CDR2 to YNFKEQ. The CDR3 holds 12 amino acids from the cysteine to the phenylalanine. Only the CDR3 DNA is retained, 36 bases long and in frame from the first base. This sample was included in a study of human T cells and chemical hapten exposure (dated by TCRdb to the early 2020s). Looking at the study overall: For sensitization, 2% DPC in acetone was applied to a 2 cm by 2 cm area of upper inner arm skin. Libraries were pooled for sequencing, and variation in per-sample TCR yields was attributed mainly to small differences in library volumes within the pool. In alopecia patients, the study followed how the peripheral blood TCR repertoire changed in vivo over primary and secondary sensitization to diphenylcyclopropenone (DPC), a hapten. Patients additionally received weekly therapeutic DPC doses to the scalp throughout the approximately 24-week study period. Blood samples were taken from patients before sensitization (week 0) and then at 2, 6 and about 24 weeks after DPC sensitization. Blood for TCR sequencing was provided by twenty-nine alopecia patients at one to four time points (pre-sensitization, 2, 6 and 24 weeks). Alopecia areata with under or over 50% scalp involvement, alopecia totalis and alopecia universalis were represented in the patient cohort, which was mostly female. Patch testing was performed on the upper back with Finn chambers containing 0.01% DPC, and the patch tests were scored after 6 days according to International Contact Dermatitis Research Group standards.

Study-wide conclusions, independent of this receptor: No change with DPC sensitization was found in the number of TCRs above 1 in 1000 frequency, and no evidence of global repertoire structure alterations was found. Repeated subsampling changed both the strength of the expansion versus patch-test correlation and the threshold at which the correlation became significant. Significantly more large CDR3 similarity clusters were formed by expanded TCRs than by pre-sensitization or healthy control sets, consistent with antigen-driven responses. Patch test score correlated positively with the number of PT1 expanded TCRs, reaching significance at thresholds 8, 16 and 32 but not at 4. Because all patients had alopecia, a presumed autoimmune disease, the immune response of the patients might differ from that of healthy individuals.

The chain was built from TRBV4-2 and TRBJ2-3; the D gene assignment is ambiguous. The sequenced sample was whole blood, obtained in connection with sensitization to the hapten diphenylcyclopropenone (DPC). The sequence derives from a woman between 50 and 59 years old with alopecia areata. Some clones in this sample may be carry-over from other donors' samples. The CDR3 reads CASSQDFGTQYF. The nucleotide sequence is TGTGCCAGCAGCCAAGATTTCGGGACGCAGTATTTT.